This T cell receptor beta chain was captured by sequencing in a study of T cells after yellow fever vaccination. Study as a whole: Preparation used SMART-Seq v4 Ultra Low Input for the low-cell-number fractions. Findings and caveats of the study: Reappearance after the booster was seen for most primary-vaccination clones, at 95% to 97% CD4 and 75% to 90% CD8.

Of note for this clonotype: Its antigen remains unidentified.

Production of TCR cDNA was by 5'RACE template switching, which also added a universal primer site and UMIs. TCRdb ran MiXCR on the 5' RACE reads and lists one entry per CDR3 protein. The sample holds approximately 160,000 distinct CDR3 sequences, approximately 9.7% seen once. The receptor was derived from a man aged 18 to 35 who received the YFV17D yellow fever vaccine. The sequences come from CD8+ T cells sorted from PBMCs, collected 45 days after the yellow fever booster vaccination.

The CDR3 nucleotides read TGTGCCAGCAGTTCCGGACTACTCACCGGGGAGCTGTTTTTT. Encoded protein: CASSSGLLTGELFF. The chain is built from TRBV27 and TRBJ2-2; tentatively, D is TRBD2 (6 bases). The CDR3 spans 14 residues. V shed 4 bases and J shed 4 bases, with 10 bases lying between them. In germline, CDR1 is MNHEY, CDR2 SMNVEV (reference sequence).